Detailed here is one T cell receptor (beta chain). The read comes to an end 3 residues before the CDR3 does, leaving the germline J gene to fill in the end. The data are from a study of T cells in women clearing cervical HPV infection. Assay used: immunoSEQ multiplex PCR; TCRdb lists only in-frame clones, some missing. Across approximately 35,000 clones, the top ten clones capture 3.5% to 4% of the sample. V shed 2 bases, J shed 2 bases, and the junction held 3 bases outside the gene matches. Germline V gives CDR1 MDHEN, CDR2 SYDVKM. The CDR3 consists of 15 residues. The rearrangement uses TRBV28 and TRBJ2-7, with 10 bases matching TRBD2. The specimen was blood buffy coat. This clonotype was sampled from a woman aged 18-70 years with a cervical HPV16 infection that either progressed to CIN3+ or cleared (not recorded which). The CDR3 region is CASSLRAGGPYEQYF. CDR3 DNA (partial): TGTGCCAGCAGTTTAAGAGCGGGAGGGCCCTACGAG.